This TCR beta chain was documented in a study of cytomegalovirus exposure and HLA in healthy donors. Overall study results and limits: Associated with HLA alleles at 0.05 false discovery rate in a later analysis were 16,951 TCR beta sequences. Usually a TCR sequence was rare, but some public TCRs were found in many donors.

In the PCR, 60 Vbeta and 13 Jbeta primers were used. Assay used: immunoSEQ multiplex PCR; TCRdb lists only in-frame clones, some missing. The table records fewer than 70,000 clones, about 80% of them present only once. The germline V gene encodes CDR1 LNHDA and CDR2 SQIVND (reference sequence). The V gene lost 2 bases and the J gene lost 5 bases, with 15 bases spanning the gap. The CDR3 runs to 15 residues. Of note for this clone: The antigen remains unidentified.

V is TRBV19 and J is TRBJ2-5; D remains unclear. Sequenced sample: PBMCs. This TCR came from a woman aged 40-49 years in good health and CMV-seronegative. The CDR3 protein is CASSIISSTAETQYF. CDR3 nucleotides: TGTGCCAGTAGTATAATTAGCTCTACGGCGGAGACCCAGTACTTC.